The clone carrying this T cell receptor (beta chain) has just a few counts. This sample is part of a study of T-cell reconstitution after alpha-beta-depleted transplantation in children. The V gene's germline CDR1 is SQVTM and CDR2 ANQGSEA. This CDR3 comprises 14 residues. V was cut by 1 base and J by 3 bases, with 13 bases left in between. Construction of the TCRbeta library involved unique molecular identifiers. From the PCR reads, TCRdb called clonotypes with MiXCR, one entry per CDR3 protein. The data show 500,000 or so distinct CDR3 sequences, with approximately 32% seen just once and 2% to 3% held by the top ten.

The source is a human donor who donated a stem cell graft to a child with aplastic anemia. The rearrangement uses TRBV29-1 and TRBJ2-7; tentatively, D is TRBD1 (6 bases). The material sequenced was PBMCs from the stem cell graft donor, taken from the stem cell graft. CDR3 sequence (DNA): TGCAGCGTTGAAGGCTGGCAGGGGAGCTACGAGCAGTACTTC. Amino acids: CSVEGWQGSYEQYF.